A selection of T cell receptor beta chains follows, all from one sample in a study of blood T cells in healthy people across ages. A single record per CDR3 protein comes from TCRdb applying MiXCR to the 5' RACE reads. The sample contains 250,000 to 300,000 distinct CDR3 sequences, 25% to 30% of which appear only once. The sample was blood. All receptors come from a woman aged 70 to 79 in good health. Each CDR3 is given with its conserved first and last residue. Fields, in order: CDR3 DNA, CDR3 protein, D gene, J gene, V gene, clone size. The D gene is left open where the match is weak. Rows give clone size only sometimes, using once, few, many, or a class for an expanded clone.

TGTGCCAGTAGCGAAGCCACTGAAGCTTTCTTT	CASSEATEAFF	-	TRBJ1-1	TRBV19	few
TGTGCCAGCAGCTCCCCTCGGGGCGGGAGTTCGTTTGAGACCCAGTACTTC	CASSSPRGGSSFETQYF	TRBD2	TRBJ2-5	TRBV13	many
TGCAGCGTCCAACGACCGGGAATGGAAAAACTGTTTTTT	CSVQRPGMEKLFF	-	TRBJ1-4	TRBV29-1	-
TGTGCCAGCAGGAAGACGGCAGCCAATGAGCAGTTCTTC	CASRKTAANEQFF	-	TRBJ2-1	TRBV5-6	few
TGTGCCAGCAGCCCGATAGCTTCCCCGAATGAGCAGTTCTTC	CASSPIASPNEQFF	-	TRBJ2-1	TRBV7-3	few
TGTGCCAGCAGGATGGGGAATCAGCCCCAGCATTTT	CASRMGNQPQHF	-	TRBJ1-5	TRBV12-3/TRBV12-4	-
TGTGCCAGCAGCCACCTAAGCCCCGGGACTAGCGGGAAGTTAGCCTACGAGCAGTACTTC	CASSHLSPGTSGKLAYEQYF	TRBD2	TRBJ2-7	TRBV3-1	-
TGCGCCAGCAGTGAACGGGACAGGCAGAATCAGCCCCAGCATTTT	CASSERDRQNQPQHF	TRBD1	TRBJ1-5	TRBV10-2	few
TGTGCCAGCAGCTTAGGGGTCGGGGGCTCTGGAAACACCATATATTTT	CASSLGVGGSGNTIYF	-	TRBJ1-3	TRBV11-2	few
TGTGCCAGCGGCAGGGGTTTTCCCCCGTCCTACGAGCAGTACTTC	CASGRGFPPSYEQYF	-	TRBJ2-7	TRBV28	-
TGCGCCAGCAGCTTGACTGCGGTCTTCGGGGATGAGCAGTTCTTC	CASSLTAVFGDEQFF	-	TRBJ2-1	TRBV5-1	-
TGTGCCAGCTGGGATCAGGCTACTTCCTACGAGCAGTACTTC	CASWDQATSYEQYF	-	TRBJ2-7	TRBV28	-
TGTGCCAGCAGCGTGCGACTAGCGGGAATGCTCGATGAGCAGTTCTTC	CASSVRLAGMLDEQFF	TRBD2	TRBJ2-1	TRBV7-2	few
TGTGCCAGCAGCATAGGACCGTGGGGTTATGAGCAGTTCTTC	CASSIGPWGYEQFF	-	TRBJ2-1	TRBV21-1	-
TGTGCCAGCAGTTTAGTAGAACTAGCGGGGTCCGAGCAGTACTTC	CASSLVELAGSEQYF	TRBD2	TRBJ2-7	TRBV28	-
TGTGCCAGCAGCTCGCGACAGGGAAAGGGCTACGAGCAGTACTTC	CASSSRQGKGYEQYF	TRBD1	TRBJ2-7	TRBV11-1	-
TGTGCCAGCAGTTTATCTCGGAGCTCACCCCTCCACTTT	CASSLSRSSPLHF	-	TRBJ1-6	TRBV27	-
TGCGCCAGCAGCCAAGATTTGGGGAATAATGAAAAACTGTTTTTT	CASSQDLGNNEKLFF	-	TRBJ1-4	TRBV4-3	-
TGTGCCAGCAGCGTCGGGGCCGGCTACGAGCAGTACTTC	CASSVGAGYEQYF	-	TRBJ2-7	TRBV3-1	-
TGTGCCAGCAGTGAGTATCGGGGCTGGGAGTTGACTGAAGCTTTCTTT	CASSEYRGWELTEAFF	-	TRBJ1-1	TRBV27	-
TGCAGTGCTAGAGATCGGTCTAGCGGGAATACGCAGTACTTT	CSARDRSSGNTQYF	TRBD2	TRBJ2-3	TRBV20-1	-
TGTGCCAGCAGGAGACTAGCGGTTTGGGGTAGTTCCTACAATGAGCAGTTCTTC	CASRRLAVWGSSYNEQFF	TRBD2	TRBJ2-1	TRBV6-1	-
TGTGCCAGCAGTTTATACGGGACAGGGATCGGAAACACCATATATTTT	CASSLYGTGIGNTIYF	TRBD1	TRBJ1-3	TRBV28	few
TGCAGTGCTACCAACAGGGAGGGCTACAATGAGCAGTTCTTC	CSATNREGYNEQFF	-	TRBJ2-1	TRBV20-1	-
TGCAGCGTTTCCACCGGCTCCTACAATGAGCAGTTCTTC	CSVSTGSYNEQFF	-	TRBJ2-1	TRBV29-1	-
TGTGCCAGCAGCTTAGCCAGGGTGGCAGAGACCCAGTACTTC	CASSLARVAETQYF	-	TRBJ2-5	TRBV11-2	-
TGTGCCAGCCAGCCCCGGGACAGGGACACCGGGGAGCTGTTTTTT	CASQPRDRDTGELFF	TRBD1	TRBJ2-2	TRBV6-5	few
TGTGCCAGCAGTTTATCGGGACAGGCTCCCTACGAGCAGTACTTC	CASSLSGQAPYEQYF	TRBD1	TRBJ2-7	TRBV27	few
TGTGCCAGCACTACTACAGGGTTTGGTTCACCCCTCCACTTT	CASTTTGFGSPLHF	-	TRBJ1-6	TRBV27	few
TGCAGTGCAACCCGAAACGGCTACACCTTC	CSATRNGYTF	-	TRBJ1-2	TRBV20-1	-
TGCAGTGCTAGCCGCCCAGAAGGCTACGAGCAGTACTTC	CSASRPEGYEQYF	-	TRBJ2-7	TRBV20-1	few
TGTGCCAGCAGCGTTGGGACAAACACCGGGGCAAGGTTC	CASSVGTNTGARF	-	TRBJ2-1	TRBV7-2	many
TGTGCCAGTGCCTCGGACACCGGGGAGCTGTTTTTT	CASASDTGELFF	-	TRBJ2-2	TRBV2	few